What follows is one TCR beta chain and its context. There are 14 residues in the CDR3. Germline CDR1 and CDR2: SGHRS and YFSETQ. V lost 5 bases, J lost 2 bases, and 12 bases lay in between. This entry belongs to a study of blood T cell repertoires in COVID-19. Study at large: Both acute and convalescent COVID-19 samples were obtained from the United States, Italy and Spain. In each case, the material was cDNA or gDNA derived from T cells, B-cell-depleted T cells, or PBMCs.

Under the authors' procedure: Amplification from reference gene primers served as the basis for estimated nucleated cell counts. Assay used: immunoSEQ multiplex PCR; TCRdb lists only in-frame clones, some missing. The DNA was the basis for D and trimming; V, J and clone size are from that table. The sample contains tens of thousands of clones, 79% of which appear only once. The J gene is TRBJ2-3, the V gene TRBV5-1; D gene unclear. Material for sequencing was peripheral blood. This receptor was taken from a human donor in a cohort sampled during active COVID-19. The CDR3 sequence is CASRSQSSTDTQYF. In DNA form, the CDR3 reads TGCGCCAGCAGGTCTCAGTCTTCCACAGATACGCAGTATTTT.